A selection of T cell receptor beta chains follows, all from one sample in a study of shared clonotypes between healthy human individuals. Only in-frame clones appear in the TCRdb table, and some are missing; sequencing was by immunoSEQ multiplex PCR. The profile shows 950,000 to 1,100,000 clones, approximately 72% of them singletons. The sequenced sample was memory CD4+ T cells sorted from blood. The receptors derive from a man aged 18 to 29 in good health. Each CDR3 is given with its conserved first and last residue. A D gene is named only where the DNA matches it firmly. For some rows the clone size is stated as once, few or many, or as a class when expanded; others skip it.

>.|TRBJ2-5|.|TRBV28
TGTGCCAGCAGTTTTAATGCGGGCAGGAGAGCTTGGGAGACCCAGTACTTC
CASSFNAGRRAWETQYF
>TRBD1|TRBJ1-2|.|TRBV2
TGTGCCAGCCAGGGACAGGGGGCGAATGGCTACACCTTC
CASQGQGANGYTF
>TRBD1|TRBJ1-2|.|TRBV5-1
TGCGCCAGCAGCTTGGGGACAGGGGACTATGGCTACACCTTC
CASSLGTGDYGYTF
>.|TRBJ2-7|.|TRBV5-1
TGCGCCAGCAGCTCCCTTACTCGCTACGAGCAGTACTTC
CASSSLTRYEQYF
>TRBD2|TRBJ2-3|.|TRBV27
TGTGCCAGCAGTTCCGGGACTAGGGGAGGAGATACGCAGTATTTT
CASSSGTRGGDTQYF
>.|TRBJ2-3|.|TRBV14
TGTGCCATCCATCCGGGGCTTGGCACAGATACGCAGTATTTT
CAIHPGLGTDTQYF
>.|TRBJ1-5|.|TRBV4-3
TGCGCCAGCAGCCAAGGCGGGAATCAGCCCCAGCATTTT
CASSQGGNQPQHF
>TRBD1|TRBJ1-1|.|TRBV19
TGTGCCAGTAGTATTGAAGGGGGCAATCGGGCTTTCTTT
CASSIEGGNRAFF
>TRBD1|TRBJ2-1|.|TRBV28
TGTGCCAGCAGCCCATTGGACAGGGACTACAATGAGCAGTTCTTC
CASSPLDRDYNEQFF
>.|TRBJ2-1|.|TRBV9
TGTGCCAGCACCCCGGGCCATCGAAAGGATGAGCAGTTCTTC
CASTPGHRKDEQFF
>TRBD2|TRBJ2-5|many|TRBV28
TGTGCCAGCAGTTCGATTAGCGGGTTACAAGAGACCCAGTACTTC
CASSSISGLQETQYF
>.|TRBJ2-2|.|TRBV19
TGTGCCAGTAGTAGCAGCAGGTTCACCGGGGAGCTGTTTTTT
CASSSSRFTGELFF
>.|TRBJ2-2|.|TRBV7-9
TGTGCCAGCAGCTTAGAGACTAGCACCGGGGAGCTGTTTTTT
CASSLETSTGELFF
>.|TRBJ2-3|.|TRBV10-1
TGCGCCAGCAGGGCGGGTTCAAGTGGAGATACGCAGTATTTT
CASRAGSSGDTQYF
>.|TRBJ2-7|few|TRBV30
TGTGCCTGGAGGTCACCTTGGGGGTCCACCTACGAGCAGTACTTC
CAWRSPWGSTYEQYF
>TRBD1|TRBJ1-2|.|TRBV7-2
TGTGCCAGCAGCTCGGGACAGGGGGCCCACTTGAGGGGCTACACCTTC
CASSSGQGAHLRGYTF
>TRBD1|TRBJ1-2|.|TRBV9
TGTGCCAGCACGGACAGGGGGTTAAGTGGCTACACCTTC
CASTDRGLSGYTF
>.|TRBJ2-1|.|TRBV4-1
TGCGCCAGCAGCCAAGATTTGAGCGCGCAGTTCTTC
CASSQDLSAQFF
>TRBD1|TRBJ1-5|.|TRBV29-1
TGCAGCGTCCCCGGCGACAGGGAGGGTCAGCCCCAGCATTTT
CSVPGDREGQPQHF
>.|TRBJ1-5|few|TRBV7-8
TGTGCCAGCAGCTTAGATGCGAATAGCAATCAGCCCCAGCATTTT
CASSLDANSNQPQHF
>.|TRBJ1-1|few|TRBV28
TGTGCCAGCAGTTTAGGTGGAGGGGATGAAGCTTTCTTT
CASSLGGGDEAFF
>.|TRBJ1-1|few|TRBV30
TGTGCCTGGAGTCGCGGGACTGAAGCTTTCTTT
CAWSRGTEAFF
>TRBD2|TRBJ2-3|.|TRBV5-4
TGTGCCAGCAGGTCTAGCGGGGGGCCAGATACGCAGTATTTT
CASRSSGGPDTQYF
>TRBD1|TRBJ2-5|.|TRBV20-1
TGCAGTGCCTACAGGGGAGAGACCCAGTACTTC
CSAYRGETQYF
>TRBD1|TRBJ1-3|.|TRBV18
TGTGCCAGCTCACCTGGACAGGGCGGCGGAAACACCATATATTTT
CASSPGQGGGNTIYF
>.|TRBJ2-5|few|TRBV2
TGTGCCAGCAGTGTTTCCGGGGAAAAGACCCAGTACTTC
CASSVSGEKTQYF
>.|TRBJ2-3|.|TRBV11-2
TGTGCCAGCAGCCCTGATGGCCCCAGACGGGGTATCACAGATACGCAGTATTTT
CASSPDGPRRGITDTQYF
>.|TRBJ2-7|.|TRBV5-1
TGCGCCAGCGGGGACAAATCCTACGAGCAGTACTTC
CASGDKSYEQYF
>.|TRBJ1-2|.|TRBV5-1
TGCGCCAGCAGCTCACAGGGCGGGGGTAACTATGGCTACACCTTC
CASSSQGGGNYGYTF
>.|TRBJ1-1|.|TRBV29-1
TGCAGCGTTGGAGTCCGTAGGGCGGCCTTCATGAACACTGAAGCTTTCTTT
CSVGVRRAAFMNTEAFF
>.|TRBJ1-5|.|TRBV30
TGTGCCTGGGCCCTGGGCAGCAATCAGCCCCAGCATTTT
CAWALGSNQPQHF
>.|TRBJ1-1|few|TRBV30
TGTGCCTGGAGTGTGGCGGGGGCGGTCACTGAAGCTTTCTTT
CAWSVAGAVTEAFF
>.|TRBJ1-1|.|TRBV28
TGTGCCACCACGCGAACAGGTGTGAACACTGAAGCTTTCTTT
CATTRTGVNTEAFF
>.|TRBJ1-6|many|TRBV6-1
TGTGCCAGCACCTTTTCGGGTCCCGCTTCACCCCTCCACTTT
CASTFSGPASPLHF
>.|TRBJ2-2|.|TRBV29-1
TGCAGCGTTGAGGTAGGCAGGGTATACACCGGGGAGCTGTTTTTT
CSVEVGRVYTGELFF
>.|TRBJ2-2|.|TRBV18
TGTGCCAGCTCACCCGAACGGTCCGGGGAGCTGTTTTTT
CASSPERSGELFF
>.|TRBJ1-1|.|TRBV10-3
TGTGCCATCAGTGAGTCGACTGAGGCCCGTGAAGCTTTCTTT
CAISESTEAREAFF
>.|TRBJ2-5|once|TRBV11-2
TGTGCCAGCAGCTACTTAATCCCAGGGGCAGGGTCTAGGGAGACCCAGTACTTC
CASSYLIPGAGSRETQYF
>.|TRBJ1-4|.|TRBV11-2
TGTGCCAGCAGCCACCCCGGAGCCGATGAAAAACTGTTTTTT
CASSHPGADEKLFF
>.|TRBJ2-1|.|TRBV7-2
TGTGCCAGCAGCGCCTCCGTGGCCACCAATGAGCAGTTCTTC
CASSASVATNEQFF
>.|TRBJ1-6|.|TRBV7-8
TGTGCCAGCAGCTCCGACCGGGGACTGGGTAATTCACCCCTCCACTTT
CASSSDRGLGNSPLHF
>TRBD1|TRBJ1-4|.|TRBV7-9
TGTGCCAGCAGCCCTAACAGGGGGGGGTTTGAAAAACTGTTTTTT
CASSPNRGGFEKLFF
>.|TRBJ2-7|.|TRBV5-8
TGTGCCCCCGTCATGAGGGGGAAGGAGTACTACGAGCAGTACTTC
CAPVMRGKEYYEQYF
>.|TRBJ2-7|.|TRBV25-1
TGTGCCAGCAGTGAATTAGGCTACGAGCAGTACTTC
CASSELGYEQYF
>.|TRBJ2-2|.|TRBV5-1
TGCGCCAGCAGCCCGCCGGAAACAGGGTCCGGGGAGCTGTTTTTT
CASSPPETGSGELFF